This T cell receptor beta chain was captured by sequencing in a study of T cell repertoires in cytomegalovirus infection. Study in general: Selected CMV epitopes included recently identified HLA-C-restricted ones as well as well-studied HLA-B-restricted ones. Study outcomes and limitations: Predominance within the ex vivo response was attributable to HLA-C-restricted CMV-specific TCR beta clonotypes.

This CDR3 comprises 12 residues. The germline V gene has CDR1 KGHSH and CDR2 LQKENI. V shed 8 bases and J 8 bases; nucleotides not matched to a gene: 7. The table lists this clonotype with a few counts. Its target is unknown. TCRdb re-called the reads through MiXCR, storing one row per CDR3 protein. The sample gives fewer than 900,000 distinct CDR3 sequences, 25% to 35% of which show up once; 10% to 15% is in the top ten. Here the sequenced sample was cultured CD8+ T cells from PBMCs, taken from culture after CMV antigen stimulation. The TCR comes from a human donor in good health (CMV status not recorded). Some clones in this sample may be carry-over from other donors' samples. The chain recombines TRBV18 with TRBJ1-1; TRBD1 matches at 8 bases. The CDR3 loop is CASQGQVDEAFF. Here the CDR3 DNA reads TGTGCCAGCCAGGGACAGGTGGACGAAGCTTTCTTT.